A single sample is the source of the 19 T cell receptor beta chains below, sequenced in a study of PD-L1 blockade in urothelial cancer. The assay was immunoSEQ multiplex PCR, and TCRdb's table has in-frame clones only and misses some. The repertoire holds tens of thousands of clones, with roughly 80% as singletons. The source material was PBMCs, sampled around atezolizumab (anti-PD-L1) treatment. These receptors were obtained from a man in his 70s with urothelial cancer.

The rearrangement uses TRBV2 and TRBJ2-3, with 11 nucleotides matching TRBD2. The CDR3 runs to 15 residues. J gave up 0 bases and V 7 bases, and 3 bases lay outside the gene matches. Germline CDR1 is SNHLY and CDR2 is FYNNEI. In DNA, the CDR3 is TGTGCCAGCATGACTAGCGGGACTAGCACAGATACGCAGTATTTT. Its protein product is CASMTSGTSTDTQYF.

CDR3 sequence: CSARAGYGYTF. The DNA for the CDR3 is TGCAGTGCTAGGGCAGGGTATGGCTACACCTTC. The genes are TRBV20-1 and TRBJ1-2, with D possibly matching TRBD1 (5 bases). Germline CDR1 and CDR2: DFQATT and SNEGSKA (reference sequence). CDR3 size: 11 residues. Between the trimmed V and J ends, which lost 3 bases and 5 bases, there was a span of 7 bases.

The rearrangement links TRBV9 to TRBJ2-3, with TRBD1 as a possible D gene (6 bases). Germline-derived CDR1 and CDR2 are SGDLS and YYNGEE. V lost 3 bases and J 0 bases, leaving 14 bases between the germline ends. CDR3 size: 16 residues. The CDR3 here is CASSAHQGLSTDTQYF. The CDR3 nucleotides are TGTGCCAGCAGCGCTCATCAGGGGCTCAGCACAGATACGCAGTATTTT.

The V call is TRBV6-5, the J call TRBJ2-1, with 7 positions matching TRBD2. The CDR3 runs 15 residues. Unmatched junction bases numbered 5, after V lost 6 bases and J lost 0 bases. Per the germline V gene, CDR1 is MNHEY and CDR2 is SVGAGI. The CDR3 protein is CASRLTSSSYNEQFF. The CDR3 DNA follows: TGTGCCAGCAGACTGACTAGCAGCTCCTACAATGAGCAGTTCTTC.

This clone has just a few counts. The V gene is TRBV7-9, the J gene TRBJ2-1; unclear D gene. CDR3 length: 15 residues. Germline-derived CDR1 and CDR2 are SEHNR and FQNEAQ (reference sequence). V lost 3 bases to trimming and J lost 7 bases, with 16 bases between them. CDR3 DNA: TGTGCCAGCAGCTTTACGGCTAGTGGTAGGAATGAGCAGTTCTTC. Amino acid sequence: CASSFTASGRNEQFF. The full variable domain, rest sourced from reference TRBV7-9 and TRBJ2-1, is DTGVSQNPRHKITKRGQNVTFRCDPISEHNRLYWYRQTLGQGPEFLTYFQNEAQLEKSRLLSDRFSAERPKGSFSTLEIQRTEQGDSAMYLCASSFTASGRNEQFFGPGTRLTVL.

The chain uses TRBV9 and TRBJ1-1; tentatively, D is TRBD1 (6 bases). Between the trimmed V and J ends, which lost 3 bases and 4 bases, there was a span of 19 bases. The CDR3 is made up of 16 amino acids. Germline CDR1 SGDLS, CDR2 YYNGEE. CDR3 in amino acids: CASSADGGRVITEAFF. CDR3 sequence (DNA): TGTGCCAGCAGCGCAGATGGGGGCAGGGTTATCACTGAAGCTTTCTTT.

V is TRBV11-2 and J is TRBJ2-2, with TRBD2 identical over 7 bases. The CDR3 runs 16 residues. V lost 2 bases to trimming and J lost 4 bases; unmatched junction nucleotides: 7. From germline, CDR1 is SGHAT and CDR2 FQNNGV. CDR3 sequence (DNA): TGTGCCAGCAGCTTATATGAATGGGGGGGCACCGGGGAGCTGTTTTTT. This sequence encodes CASSLYEWGGTGELFF.

The rearrangement joins TRBV13 to TRBJ2-7; 7 nucleotides match TRBD2. Germline assignment: CDR1 PRHDT and CDR2 FYEKMQ (reference sequence). The V gene end was trimmed by 2 bases and the J gene end by 3 bases; junction bases not matched to a gene: 4. The CDR3 is 14 residues long. The CDR3 region is CASSLRRGNYEQYF. CDR3 nucleotides: TGTGCCAGCAGCTTAAGGCGGGGGAACTACGAGCAGTACTTC.

The chain uses TRBV5-1 and TRBJ2-7; possible D gene TRBD1, 6 bases. The V end was cut by 4 bases, the J end by 6 bases, with 20 bases between. CDR3 length: 15 residues. The V gene's germline CDR1 is SGHRS and CDR2 YFSETQ. The CDR3 protein is CASSPGDTPFSEQYF. In nucleotides, the CDR3 is TGCGCCAGCAGCCCCGGGGACACTCCTTTTAGCGAGCAGTACTTC.

V usage is TRBV19 and J usage is TRBJ1-3; D ambiguous. V shed 9 bases and J shed 2 bases, with 5 bases lying between them. The CDR3 length is 11 residues. From germline, CDR1 is LNHDA and CDR2 SQIVND (reference sequence). The CDR3 DNA sequence: TGTGCCAGCGGGACTGGAAACACCATATATTTT. Translating gives CASGTGNTIYF.

In its sample, this clone was seen once. V gene TRBV7-2 combines with J gene TRBJ2-3; no firm D call. V lost 5 bases to trimming and J lost 1 base, with 10 bases between them. Germline CDR1 and CDR2: SGHTA and FQGNSA. The length of the CDR3 is 14 residues. This chain's CDR3 is CASSPYSGTDTQYF. CDR3 bases: TGTGCCAGCAGCCCCTATTCGGGCACAGATACGCAGTATTTT.

The chain is built from TRBV5-1 and TRBJ2-1, with no clear D. Germline CDR1 is SGHRS and CDR2 is YFSETQ. The CDR3 runs to 13 residues. V lost 2 bases to trimming and J lost 9 bases, with 12 bases between them. The CDR3: CASSLSEIGEQFF. The DNA of the CDR3 is TGCGCCAGCAGCTTATCCGAGATCGGTGAGCAGTTCTTC.

This clone was counted between two and nine times. The rearrangement uses TRBV28 and TRBJ1-2; 8 bases match TRBD1. The CDR3 contains 16 residues. The J segment lost 6 bases and the V segment lost 5 bases, leaving 14 bases of the junction unmatched. Germline CDR1 and CDR2: MDHEN and SYDVKM. This CDR3 reads CASSPTDHRGVNGYTF. The CDR3 DNA reads as TGTGCCAGCAGTCCCACCGACCACAGGGGGGTGAATGGCTACACCTTC.

J is TRBJ2-3 and V is TRBV7-7; tentatively, D is TRBD2 (5 bases). The V gene's germline CDR1 is SSHAT and CDR2 FNYEAQ (reference sequence). V lost 1 base to trimming and J lost 0 bases, with 8 bases between them. This CDR3 contains 15 residues. The CDR3 sequence is CASSLGSGSTDTQYF. CDR3 DNA sequence: TGTGCCAGCAGCTTAGGCAGCGGCAGCACAGATACGCAGTATTTT.

The rearrangement uses TRBV5-6 and TRBJ2-1; 7 bases align to TRBD1. J lost 3 bases, V lost 2 bases, and 5 bases had no gene match. The CDR3 runs to 15 residues. Germline V gives CDR1 SGHDT, CDR2 YYEEEE. CDR3 coding DNA: TGTGCCAGCAGCTTCGAGGGGGCTAACTACAATGAGCAGTTCTTC. It yields the protein CASSFEGANYNEQFF.

The V gene is TRBV10-2, the J gene TRBJ2-7; TRBD2 aligns across 12 bases. This CDR3 comprises 14 residues. The germline CDR1 and CDR2 sequences are WSHSY and SAAADI. V trimming: 7 bases; J trimming: 3 bases; junction bases outside the gene matches: 4. In DNA, the CDR3 is TGCGCCAGCACCCGGACTAGCGGGAACTACGAGCAGTACTTC. This codes for CASTRTSGNYEQYF.

V usage is TRBV2 and J usage is TRBJ1-3; D is ambiguous. The germline gives CDR1 SNHLY, CDR2 FYNNEI. V lost 4 bases, J lost 4 bases, and 11 bases lay in between. The length of the CDR3 is 14 residues. CDR3 sequence reads: CASSGSPGGNTIYF. CDR3 coding DNA: TGTGCCAGCAGTGGATCTCCGGGAGGAAACACCATATATTTT.

This clone has just a few counts. The chain combines TRBV27 with TRBJ1-1; a weak D match, TRBD1 (5 bases). Germline V gene data show CDR1 as MNHEY and CDR2 as SMNVEV (reference sequence). The CDR3 totals 15 residues. Trimming took 0 bases from V and 6 from J, leaving 14 bases between them. The CDR3 region is CASSLSARGASEAFF. CDR3 nucleotide sequence: TGTGCCAGCAGTTTATCAGCCCGCGGGGCGTCTGAAGCTTTCTTT.

J is TRBJ2-3 and V is TRBV29-1, with TRBD2 matching 12 bases. Germline-derived CDR1 and CDR2 are SQVTM and ANQGSEA. The ends lost 7 bases at V and 11 bases at J; junction bases unmatched: 16. CDR3 length equals 15 residues. The CDR3 region is CSATTSGSGGEGQYF. The CDR3 coding sequence is TGCAGCGCCACGACTAGCGGGAGTGGGGGTGAGGGGCAGTATTTT.